This is a list of T cell receptor beta chains from one sample in a study of cytomegalovirus exposure and HLA in healthy donors. Sequenced by immunoSEQ multiplex PCR; TCRdb stores in-frame clones only, minus some. The data contain under 150,000 clones, about four fifths of them singletons. The sample taken for sequencing was PBMCs. Receptor source: a woman aged 40 to 50 in good health and CMV-seronegative. CDR3s include the opening cysteine and the closing phenylalanine or tryptophan. The order of the fields is J gene, V gene, D gene, clone size, CDR3 DNA, CDR3 protein. The D gene is left open where the match is weak. Some rows mark clone size as missing; the rest say once, few, many or name a class of expanded clone.

TRBJ1-4,TRBV11-2,-,-,TGTGCCAGCAGGAGAGGCCCGAGGGAGGAAAAACTGTTTTTT,CASRRGPREEKLFF
TRBJ1-5,TRBV6-1,-,-,TGTGCCAGCACCCCCGGGACATTCCTATCAGGGCCCCAGCATTTT,CASTPGTFLSGPQHF
TRBJ1-6,TRBV28,TRBD1,-,TGTGCCAGCAGCGATTCCGGGACAGGGAATTCACCCCTCCACTTT,CASSDSGTGNSPLHF
TRBJ1-2,TRBV27,TRBD1,-,TGTGCCAGCAGTTTCGGGACAGGGGGAGGCTACACCTTC,CASSFGTGGGYTF
TRBJ2-1,TRBV7-9,-,-,TGTGCCAGCTCATGGGCCGATGAGCAGTTCTTC,CASSWADEQFF
TRBJ2-7,TRBV5-1,-,-,TGCGCCAGCAGCCTGGAAATGCGGGGCACCTACGAGCAGTACTTC,CASSLEMRGTYEQYF
TRBJ1-2,TRBV10-1,-,few,TGCGCCAGCAGTCGCGACAGCTATTATGGCTACACCTTC,CASSRDSYYGYTF
TRBJ2-7,TRBV9,TRBD1,-,TGTGCCAGCAGCGTAGGGAGTACGGGACAGGCTTTCTACGAGCAGTACTTC,CASSVGSTGQAFYEQYF
TRBJ1-5,TRBV5-6,TRBD1,-,TGTGCCAGCAGCCCACCAGGGGGTCAGCCCCAGCATTTT,CASSPPGGQPQHF
TRBJ2-6,TRBV5-1,TRBD1,-,TGCGCCAGCAGCATGACAGGGAGCTCTGGGGCCAACGTCCTGACTTTC,CASSMTGSSGANVLTF
TRBJ2-4,TRBV4-3,-,-,TGCGCCAGCAGCCGCGCCGTGAACAGCAAAAACATTCAGTACTTC,CASSRAVNSKNIQYF
TRBJ2-3,TRBV7-8,-,-,TGTGCCAGCAGCCCCCGGACAGACACAGATACGCAGTATTTT,CASSPRTDTDTQYF
TRBJ2-7,TRBV10-3,-,-,TGTGCCATCACGGGACATCCGGGAGAGCAGTACTTC,CAITGHPGEQYF
TRBJ2-2,TRBV5-4,-,-,TGTGCCAGCAGCCTCTTGGGGGGAACTCCAACCGGGGAGCTGTTTTTT,CASSLLGGTPTGELFF
TRBJ2-7,TRBV5-1,TRBD2,-,TGCGCCAGCAGCGGGGGGGGACTAGCGGGGAGCTCCTACGAGCAGTACTTC,CASSGGGLAGSSYEQYF
TRBJ2-3,TRBV5-4,TRBD2,-,TGTGCCAGCAGGCCATCGGGGGGGCGCACAGATACGCAGTATTTT,CASRPSGGRTDTQYF
TRBJ2-6,TRBV19,-,-,TGTGCCAGTAGCCCACTAGTTTCTGGGGCCAACGTCCTGACTTTC,CASSPLVSGANVLTF
TRBJ1-5,TRBV5-1,TRBD1,-,TGCGCCAGCAGCTTAGGGACAGGGAATCAGCCCCAGCATTTT,CASSLGTGNQPQHF
TRBJ1-5,TRBV9,TRBD1,-,TGTGCCAGCAGCGTAGGACAGGGGTTAGCTCAGCCCCAGCATTTT,CASSVGQGLAQPQHF
TRBJ1-3,TRBV9,-,few,TGTGCCAGCAGCGCAAGTACAGGGTTTTTAGGAAACACCATATATTTT,CASSASTGFLGNTIYF
TRBJ2-7,TRBV30,-,-,TGTGCCTGGAGTGTAAGTGTGGGTAGGGGATACACCTACGAGCAGTACTTC,CAWSVSVGRGYTYEQYF
TRBJ1-2,TRBV9,-,-,TGTGCCAGCAGCTTCGACATCCAGGGGCCCAACTATGGCTACACCTTC,CASSFDIQGPNYGYTF
TRBJ1-3,TRBV29-1,TRBD1,-,TGCAGCGTGGATTTGGGACAGCTATCTGGAAACACCATATATTTT,CSVDLGQLSGNTIYF
TRBJ1-4,TRBV19,-,-,TGTGCCAGTAGTATCCCACAGGGACTATCGAGGGATGAAAAACTGTTTTTT,CASSIPQGLSRDEKLFF
TRBJ1-6,TRBV7-2,-,-,TGTGCCAGCAGCTTATATCAGGATAATTCACCCCTCCACTTT,CASSLYQDNSPLHF
TRBJ1-2,TRBV5-1,TRBD1,-,TGCGCCAGCAGCTTGGGGGGTCAGGGGGTCTATGGCTACACCTTC,CASSLGGQGVYGYTF
TRBJ2-5,TRBV13,TRBD2,-,TGTGCCAGCAGTCAAAAGCGGGGGGTGCACCAAGAGACCCAGTACTTC,CASSQKRGVHQETQYF
TRBJ2-5,TRBV6-5,TRBD1,few,TGTGCCAGCAGTCCTCGGGACAGGATGGAGACCCAGTACTTC,CASSPRDRMETQYF
TRBJ1-1,TRBV4-1,TRBD1,few,TGCGCCAGCAGCCAACAAAACAGGGGAAGTAACACTGAAGCTTTCTTT,CASSQQNRGSNTEAFF
TRBJ2-3,TRBV7-2,-,-,TGTGCCAGCAGCTTAGACTTCACAGATACGCAGTATTTT,CASSLDFTDTQYF
TRBJ1-5,TRBV4-2,TRBD1,-,TGTGCCAGCAGCCAAGTTTCAGGGGGAAATCAGCCCCAGCATTTT,CASSQVSGGNQPQHF
TRBJ1-1,TRBV10-3,TRBD1,few,TGTGCCTCCGACAGGGGTGGCACTGAAGCTTTCTTT,CASDRGGTEAFF
TRBJ2-1,TRBV9,-,once,TGTGCCAGCAGCGAACAGGCATCCTACAATGAGCAGTTCTTC,CASSEQASYNEQFF
TRBJ1-1,TRBV5-6,TRBD1,once,TGTGCCAGCAGCTTTATGACAGGGACCGGTGAAGCTTTCTTT,CASSFMTGTGEAFF
TRBJ1-1,TRBV5-1,TRBD1,-,TGCGCCAGCAGCTTGGGGGGACAGGGAGGCACTGAAGCTTTCTTT,CASSLGGQGGTEAFF
TRBJ1-1,TRBV28,-,-,TGTGCCAGCGGGAGGGGCGGGCAGTTCACTGAAGCTTTCTTT,CASGRGGQFTEAFF
TRBJ2-6,TRBV4-3,-,-,TGCGCCAGCAGCTTCCTAAAGCCGGGGTCTGGGGCCAACGTCCTGACTTTC,CASSFLKPGSGANVLTF
TRBJ2-1,TRBV19,TRBD2,once,TGTGCCAGTAGTGTTAGACTAGCGGGGAGCTCCTACAATGAGCAGTTCTTC,CASSVRLAGSSYNEQFF
TRBJ2-7,TRBV29-1,-,-,TGCAGCGTTTGTCGCGACAGCGAAAACTCCTACGAGCAGTACTTC,CSVCRDSENSYEQYF
TRBJ2-2,TRBV19,TRBD2,-,TGTGCCGGAGGGACTAGCGCCGGGGAGCTGTTTTTT,CAGGTSAGELFF
TRBJ1-5,TRBV28,-,-,TGTGCCAGCACCGCCCTAAATCAGCCCCAGCATTTT,CASTALNQPQHF
TRBJ2-1,TRBV19,-,-,TGTGCCAGTAGTGTCATGGGGGGCTCCTACAATGAGCAGTTCTTC,CASSVMGGSYNEQFF